The 5 T cell receptor beta chains below all came from one sample that was sequenced in a study of T-cell reconstitution after alpha-beta-depleted transplantation in children (dated by TCRdb to about 2016). The method behind the library was PCR. Instrument on record: Illumina HiSeq 2500. To normalize quantification of the TCRbeta repertoire, the TCR libraries were built with molecular barcoding that relied on unique molecular identifiers. In-frame beta chains were kept once TCRdb had trimmed the public reads at Q25 with fastp and called clones with MiXCR. Identical CDR3 protein sequences are pooled into one entry, listed with their most common genes and DNA. For this sample there are over 200,000 distinct CDR3 sequences; about 9.2% appear just once. The biggest ten clones account for roughly 6.2% of the sample. The sample was PBMCs from the stem cell graft donor, taken from the stem cell graft. The source is a human donor who donated a stem cell graft to a child with acute lymphoblastic leukemia.

Ten or more counts support this clonotype. The chain recombines TRBV7-2 with TRBJ2-7; D may match TRBD1 or TRBD2 (5 bases each). V was clipped by 3 bases and J by 2 bases, with 11 bases between them. The V gene's germline CDR1 is SGHTA and CDR2 FQGNSA. This CDR3 is 14 amino acids long. Written as DNA, the CDR3 is TGTGCCAGCAGCTTTGGACAACTAGCCTACGAGCAGTACTTC. Protein product: CASSFGQLAYEQYF.

The chain has TRBV20-1 and TRBJ1-2; 8 nucleotides agree with TRBD1. Germline CDR1 reads DFQATT; CDR2 reads SNEGSKA (reference sequence). This CDR3 spans 14 amino acids. The trim removed 3 bases at V and 6 bases at J, leaving 9 bases unmatched. CDR3 in DNA: TGCAGTGCTAGTGAGGACAGGGAGGTTGATGGCTACACCTTC. It translates to CSASEDREVDGYTF.

This clonotype came up a few times. The J gene is TRBJ1-1, the V gene TRBV5-1; 7 bases match TRBD1. The V segment lost 4 bases and the J segment 11 bases; nucleotides outside the gene matches: 5. Per germline, CDR1 SGHRS and CDR2 YFSETQ. CDR3 size: 11 residues. The CDR3 reads CASSIDRVAFF. In DNA, the CDR3 is TGCGCCAGCAGCATAGACAGGGTGGCTTTCTTT. Full variable domain (rest looked up from reference TRBV5-1 and TRBJ1-1): KAGVTQTPRYLIKTRGQQVTLSCSPISGHRSVSWYQQTPGQGLQFLFEYFSETQRNKGNFPGRFSGRQFSNSRSEMNVSTLELGDSALYLCASSIDRVAFFGQGTRLTVV.

J is TRBJ2-7 and V is TRBV7-2; 7 bases align to TRBD1. Losses at the gene ends were 5 bases for V and 2 bases for J; bases not matched to a gene: 6. Germline V gene sequence: CDR1 SGHTA, CDR2 FQGNSA. The CDR3 is made up of 14 amino acids. CDR3 in DNA: TGTGCCAGCAGCACGGACAGGTACGCCTACGAGCAGTACTTC. Translation: CASSTDRYAYEQYF.

V is TRBV7-9 and J is TRBJ1-2, with D hard to call. V gave up 4 bases and J gave up 0 bases, with 18 bases separating them. Germline CDR1 and CDR2: SEHNR and FQNEAQ (reference sequence). This CDR3 spans 17 amino acids. The DNA for the CDR3 is TGTGCCAGCAGCTCAACCGGGCCCCTAGGTCCTAACTATGGCTACACCTTC. This sequence encodes CASSSTGPLGPNYGYTF.